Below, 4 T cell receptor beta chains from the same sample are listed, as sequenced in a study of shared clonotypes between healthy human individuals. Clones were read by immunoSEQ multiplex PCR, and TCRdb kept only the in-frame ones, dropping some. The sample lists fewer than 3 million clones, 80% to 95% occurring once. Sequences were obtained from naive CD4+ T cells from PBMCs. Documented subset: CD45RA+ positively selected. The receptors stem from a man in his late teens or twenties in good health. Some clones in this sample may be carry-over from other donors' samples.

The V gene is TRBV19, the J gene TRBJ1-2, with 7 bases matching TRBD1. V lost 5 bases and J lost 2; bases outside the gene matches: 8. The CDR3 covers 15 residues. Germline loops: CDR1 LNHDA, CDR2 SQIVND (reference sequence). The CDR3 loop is CASSAKQGSNYGYTF. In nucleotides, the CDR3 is TGTGCCAGTAGTGCGAAACAGGGGTCCAACTATGGCTACACCTTC.

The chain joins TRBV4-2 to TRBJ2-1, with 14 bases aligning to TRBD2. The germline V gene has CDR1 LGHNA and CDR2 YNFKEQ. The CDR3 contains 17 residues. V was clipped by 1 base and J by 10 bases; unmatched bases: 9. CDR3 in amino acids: CASSQVGTSGRGWEQFF. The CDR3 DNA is TGTGCCAGCAGCCAAGTAGGGACTAGCGGGAGAGGTTGGGAGCAGTTCTTC.

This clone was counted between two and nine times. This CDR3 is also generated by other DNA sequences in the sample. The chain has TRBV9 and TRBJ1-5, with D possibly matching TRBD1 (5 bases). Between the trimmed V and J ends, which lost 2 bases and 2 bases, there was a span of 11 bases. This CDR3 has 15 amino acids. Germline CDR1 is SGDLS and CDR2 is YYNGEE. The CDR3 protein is CASSVGDSGNQPQHF. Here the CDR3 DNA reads TGTGCCAGCAGCGTGGGAGACAGCGGCAATCAGCCCCAGCATTTT.

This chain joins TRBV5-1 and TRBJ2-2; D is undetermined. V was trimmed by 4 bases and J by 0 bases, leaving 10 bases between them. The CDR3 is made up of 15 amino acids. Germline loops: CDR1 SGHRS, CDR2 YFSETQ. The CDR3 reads CASSQTVSNTGELFF. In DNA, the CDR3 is TGCGCCAGCAGCCAGACGGTCTCGAACACCGGGGAGCTGTTTTTT.